What follows is one T cell receptor beta chain and its context. Using its own MiXCR run on the RT-PCR reads, TCRdb lists one record per CDR3 protein. The sample carries about 500,000 distinct CDR3 sequences, more than 15% recorded once. These data originate in a study of response to subunit inactivated influenza vaccine. The CDR3 covers 20 residues. Germline CDR1 and CDR2: SGHAT and FQDESV (reference sequence). V lost 5 bases and J 0 bases, leaving 25 bases between the germline ends. V usage is TRBV11-1 and J usage is TRBJ1-4; no firm D call. This clonotype originated in a man aged 50 to 69 who received an inactivated influenza vaccine. Source: CD4+ T cells sorted from PBMCs, taken around 25 months after vaccination. CDR3: CASSVRNAGPTIATNEKLFF. The DNA of the CDR3 is TGTGCCAGCAGCGTCAGAAACGCCGGGCCGACAATTGCAACTAATGAAAAACTGTTTTTT.